A selection of T cell receptor beta chains follows, all from one sample in a study of blood T cell repertoires in COVID-19. Assay: immunoSEQ multiplex PCR; the TCRdb copy retains only in-frame clones and omits some. The sample consists of fewer than 300,000 clones, 88% of them appearing once. Sequencing input: peripheral blood. These receptors all come from a woman aged 40 to 50 who had recovered from COVID-19. CDR3s include the opening cysteine and the closing phenylalanine or tryptophan. D genes are given only for firm matches. Only part of the rows carry a size: once, few, many, or a class if the clone is expanded.

>TRBV5-1|TRBD2|NA|TRBJ2-5
CASSPSSGSTETQYF
TGCGCCAGCAGCCCCTCTAGCGGGAGTACGGAGACCCAGTACTTC
>TRBV3-1/TRBV3-2|TRBD2|NA|TRBJ2-2
CASSQPRGRGTGELFF
TGTGCCAGCAGCCAACCCCGCGGGAGGGGCACCGGGGAGCTGTTTTTT
>TRBV15|NA|NA|TRBJ2-6
CATSLRSGANVLTF
TGTGCCACCAGCCTCCGCTCTGGGGCCAACGTCCTGACTTTC
>TRBV19|NA|NA|TRBJ1-5
CASSPQGPGIQPQHF
TGTGCCAGTAGCCCCCAGGGGCCGGGCATTCAGCCCCAGCATTTT
>TRBV7-9|NA|NA|TRBJ1-4
CASSRISGVWTNEKLFF
TGTGCCAGCAGCCGTATATCAGGGGTTTGGACTAATGAAAAACTGTTTTTT
>TRBV4-3|NA|NA|TRBJ1-4
CASSQGGGTKFF
TGCGCCAGCAGCCAAGGGGGCGGGACGAAGTTTTTT
>TRBV7-3|TRBD1|NA|TRBJ1-1
CASSSPSGTGPMNTEAFF
TGTGCCAGCAGCTCCCCCTCCGGGACAGGCCCCATGAACACTGAAGCTTTCTTT
>TRBV7-8|TRBD2|NA|TRBJ2-1
CASSLDNIAGGPLYNEQFF
TGTGCCAGCAGCTTGGACAATATAGCGGGAGGGCCGTTGTACAATGAGCAGTTCTTC
>TRBV7-2|NA|NA|TRBJ2-4
CASSQDRDLAKNIQYF
TGTGCCAGCAGCCAAGACAGGGACTTAGCCAAAAACATTCAGTACTTC
>TRBV12-5|TRBD2|NA|TRBJ2-1
CASGLVLSGDYNEQFF
TGTGCTAGTGGTTTGGTTCTTAGCGGGGACTACAATGAGCAGTTCTTC
>TRBV19|NA|NA|TRBJ1-1
CASSIGQGIAEAFF
TGTGCCAGTAGTATTGGTCAGGGCATCGCTGAAGCTTTCTTT
>TRBV25-1|NA|once|TRBJ2-2
CASSAPGTLNTGELFF
TGTGCCAGCAGTGCCCCTGGGACACTGAACACCGGGGAGCTGTTTTTT
>TRBV19|NA|NA|TRBJ1-4
CASSGSRGGEKLFF
TGTGCCAGTAGTGGATCCAGGGGCGGTGAAAAACTGTTTTTT
>TRBV29-1|TRBD2|NA|TRBJ2-7
CSVVTSGTRHEQYF
TGCAGCGTCGTCACTAGCGGGACTCGGCACGAGCAGTACTTC
>TRBV4-3|NA|NA|TRBJ2-2
CASSPRGNTGELFF
TGCGCCAGCAGCCCCCGGGGGAACACCGGGGAGCTGTTTTTT
>TRBV5-1|TRBD2|NA|TRBJ2-1
CASYHGRVGEQFF
TGCGCCAGCTATCACGGGAGGGTGGGTGAGCAGTTCTTC
>TRBV23-1|TRBD2|NA|TRBJ2-1
CASTGPKREALGPAYNEQFF
TGCGCCAGCACCGGACCAAAGCGGGAGGCCCTAGGCCCCGCGTACAATGAGCAGTTCTTC
>TRBV28|NA|NA|TRBJ2-6
CASSLFPSGANVLTF
TGTGCCAGCAGTTTATTTCCTTCTGGGGCCAACGTCCTGACTTTC
>TRBV30|NA|NA|TRBJ1-1
CAWSVRGGTEAFF
TGTGCCTGGAGTGTTAGGGGGGGGACTGAAGCTTTCTTT
>TRBV18|TRBD2|NA|TRBJ2-1
CASSPPVLAGKNEQFF
TGTGCCAGCTCACCGCCGGTACTAGCGGGGAAAAATGAGCAGTTCTTC
>TRBV5-1|TRBD1|NA|TRBJ2-1
CASSPRGGRSSYNEQFF
TGCGCCAGCAGCCCTCGAGGGGGCCGCAGCTCCTACAATGAGCAGTTCTTC
>TRBV11-3|TRBD1|once|TRBJ1-1
CASSPRTGSNTEAFF
TGTGCCAGCAGCCCCCGGACAGGGAGCAACACTGAAGCTTTCTTT
>TRBV6-2/TRBV6-3|TRBD1|NA|TRBJ1-5
CASSSYRDRGIQPQHF
TGTGCCAGCAGTTCATACCGGGACAGGGGTATTCAGCCCCAGCATTTT
>TRBV5-4|NA|NA|TRBJ1-1
CASSSRTEGTEAFF
TGTGCCAGCAGCAGCCGGACGGAGGGGACTGAAGCTTTCTTT
>TRBV7-9|NA|NA|TRBJ2-7
CASSYAGRAYEQYF
TGTGCCAGCAGCTACGCGGGACGGGCCTACGAGCAGTACTTC
>TRBV7-2|TRBD2|NA|TRBJ2-2
CASSPPRGRYTGELFF
TGTGCCAGCAGCCCCCCACGCGGGAGGTACACCGGGGAGCTGTTTTTT
>TRBV14|NA|NA|TRBJ1-1
CASSRDTLPNTEAFF
TGTGCCAGCAGCCGGGACACCCTCCCGAACACTGAAGCTTTCTTT
>TRBV3-1/TRBV3-2|TRBD1|NA|TRBJ1-3
CASSTQGAGNTIYF
TGTGCCAGCAGCACGCAGGGGGCCGGAAACACCATATATTTT
>TRBV6-5|NA|few|TRBJ2-5
CASRPPGIETQYF
TGTGCCAGCAGGCCCCCAGGGATAGAGACCCAGTACTTC
>TRBV29-1|NA|NA|TRBJ1-2
CSVVRDYGYTF
TGCAGCGTTGTTCGGGACTATGGCTACACCTTC
>TRBV6-6|NA|NA|TRBJ1-1
CASSDLTAEAFF
TGTGCCAGCAGTGACCTGACAGCTGAAGCTTTCTTT
>TRBV25-1|NA|NA|TRBJ1-2
CASSPRVEVNYGYTF
TGTGCCAGCAGCCCCAGGGTAGAGGTTAACTATGGCTACACCTTC
>TRBV5-5|NA|NA|TRBJ2-2
CASSRAGPTGELFF
TGTGCCAGCAGCCGTGCAGGGCCCACCGGGGAGCTGTTTTTT
>TRBV2|NA|few|TRBJ1-2
CASSESSYGYTF
TGTGCCAGCAGTGAGTCCTCTTATGGCTACACCTTC
>TRBV6-5|TRBD1|NA|TRBJ1-5
CASRQGFGQPQHF
TGTGCCAGCAGACAGGGGTTTGGTCAGCCCCAGCATTTT
>TRBV10-3|TRBD2|NA|TRBJ2-3
CAIMGLGANTQYF
TGTGCCATCATGGGACTAGGGGCAAATACGCAGTATTTT